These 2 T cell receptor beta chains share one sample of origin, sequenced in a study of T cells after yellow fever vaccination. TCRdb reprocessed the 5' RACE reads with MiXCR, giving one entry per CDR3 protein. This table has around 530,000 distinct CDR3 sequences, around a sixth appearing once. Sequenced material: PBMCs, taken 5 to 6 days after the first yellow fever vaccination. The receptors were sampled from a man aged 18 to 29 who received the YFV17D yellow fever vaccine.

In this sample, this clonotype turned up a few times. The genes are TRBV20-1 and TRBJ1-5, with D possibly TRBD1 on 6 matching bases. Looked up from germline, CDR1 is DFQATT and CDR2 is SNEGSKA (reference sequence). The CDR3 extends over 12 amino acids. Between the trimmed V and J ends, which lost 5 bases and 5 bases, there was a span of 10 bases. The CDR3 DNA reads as TGCAGTGCTGAGGGGGGGGATCAGCCCCAGCATTTT. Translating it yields CSAEGGDQPQHF.

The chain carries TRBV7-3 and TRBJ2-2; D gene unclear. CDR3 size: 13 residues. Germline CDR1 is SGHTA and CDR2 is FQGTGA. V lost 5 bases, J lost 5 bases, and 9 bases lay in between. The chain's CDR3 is CASSNPRTGELFF. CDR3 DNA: TGTGCCAGCAGCAACCCAAGGACCGGGGAGCTGTTTTTT.